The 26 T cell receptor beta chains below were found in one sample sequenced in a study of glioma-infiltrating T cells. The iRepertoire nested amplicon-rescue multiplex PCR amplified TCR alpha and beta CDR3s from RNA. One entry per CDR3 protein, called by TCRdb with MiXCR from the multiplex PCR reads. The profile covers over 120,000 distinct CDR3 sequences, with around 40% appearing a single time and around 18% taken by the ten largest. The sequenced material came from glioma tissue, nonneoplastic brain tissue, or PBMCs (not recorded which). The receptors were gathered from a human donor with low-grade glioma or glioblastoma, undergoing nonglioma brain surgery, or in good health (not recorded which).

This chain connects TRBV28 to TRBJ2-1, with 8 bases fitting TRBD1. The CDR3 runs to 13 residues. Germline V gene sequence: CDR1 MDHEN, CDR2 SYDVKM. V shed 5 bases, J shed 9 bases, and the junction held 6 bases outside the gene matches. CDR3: CASSRQGRSEQFF. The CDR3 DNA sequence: TGTGCCAGCAGTCGACAGGGGAGGAGTGAGCAGTTCTTC.

The CDR3 here is CASSLLGGGPDTGELFF. The CDR3 DNA reads TGTGCCAGTAGTCTTCTGGGAGGGGGCCCTGACACCGGGGAGCTGTTCTTT. The gene calls are TRBV19 and TRBJ1-1, with 7 bases aligning to TRBD1. The CDR3 is made up of 17 amino acids. Germline assignment: CDR1 LNHDA and CDR2 SQIVND (reference sequence). V gave up 5 bases and J gave up 14 bases; unmatched junction bases: 26. Together with reference TRBV19 and TRBJ1-1, the CDR3 gives the full variable domain: DGGITQSPKYLFRKEGQNVTLSCEQNLNHDAMYWYRQDPGQGLRLIYYSQIVNDFQKGDIAEGYSVSREKKESFPLTVTSAQKNPTAFYLCASSLLGGGPDTGELFFGQGTRLTVV.

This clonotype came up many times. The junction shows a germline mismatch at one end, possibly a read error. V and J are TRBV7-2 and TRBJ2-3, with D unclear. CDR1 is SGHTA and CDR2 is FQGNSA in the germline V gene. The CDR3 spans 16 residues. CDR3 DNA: TGTGCCCGCAGCTTACCCAGATTAGATAGCACAGATACGCAGTATTTT. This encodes CARSLPRLDSTDTQYF.

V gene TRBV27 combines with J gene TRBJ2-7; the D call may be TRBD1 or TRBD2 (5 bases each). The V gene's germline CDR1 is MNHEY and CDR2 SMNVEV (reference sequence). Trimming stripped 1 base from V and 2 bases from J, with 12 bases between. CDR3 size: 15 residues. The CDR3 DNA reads TGTGCCAGCAGTTTATTCCCAGGGAGAGCCTACGAGCAGTACTTC. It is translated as CASSLFPGRAYEQYF.

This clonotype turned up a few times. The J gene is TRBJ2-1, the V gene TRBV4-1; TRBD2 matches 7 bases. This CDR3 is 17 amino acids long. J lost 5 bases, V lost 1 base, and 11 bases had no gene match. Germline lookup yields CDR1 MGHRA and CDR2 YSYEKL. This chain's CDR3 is CASSQGPASGKDNEQFF. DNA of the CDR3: TGCGCCAGCAGCCAAGGTCCGGCTAGCGGAAAAGACAATGAGCAGTTCTTC.

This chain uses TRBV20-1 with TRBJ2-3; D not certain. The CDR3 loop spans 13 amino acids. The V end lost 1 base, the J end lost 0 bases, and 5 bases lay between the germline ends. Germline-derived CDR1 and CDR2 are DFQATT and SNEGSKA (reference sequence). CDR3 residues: CSARGGSTDTQYF. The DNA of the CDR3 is TGCAGTGCTAGAGGAGGCAGCACAGATACGCAGTATTTT.

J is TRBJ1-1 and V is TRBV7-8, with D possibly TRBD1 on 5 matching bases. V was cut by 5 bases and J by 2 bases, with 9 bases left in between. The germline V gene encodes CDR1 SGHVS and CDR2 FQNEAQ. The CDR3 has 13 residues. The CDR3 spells CASSIDRNTEAFF. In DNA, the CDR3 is TGTGCCAGCAGCATTGACAGAAACACTGAAGCTTTCTTT.

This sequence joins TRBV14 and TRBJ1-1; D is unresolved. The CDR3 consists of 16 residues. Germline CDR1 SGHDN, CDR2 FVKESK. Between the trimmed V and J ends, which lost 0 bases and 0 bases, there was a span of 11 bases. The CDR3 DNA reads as TGTGCCAGCAGCCAAGATGTAGGCAGATTGAACACTGAAGCTTTCTTT. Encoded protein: CASSQDVGRLNTEAFF.

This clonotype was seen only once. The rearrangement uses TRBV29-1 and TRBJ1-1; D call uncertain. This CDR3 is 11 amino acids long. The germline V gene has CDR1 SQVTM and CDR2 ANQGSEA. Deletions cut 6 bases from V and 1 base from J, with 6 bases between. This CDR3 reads CSVSKNTEAFF. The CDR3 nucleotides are TGCAGCGTGTCTAAGAACACTGAAGCTTTCTTT.

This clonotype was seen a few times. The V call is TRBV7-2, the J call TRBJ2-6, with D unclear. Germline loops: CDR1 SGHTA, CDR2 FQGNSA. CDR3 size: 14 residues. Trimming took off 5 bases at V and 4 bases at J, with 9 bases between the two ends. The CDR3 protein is CASSIPGGANVLTF. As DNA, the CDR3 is TGTGCCAGCAGCATCCCTGGGGGGGCCAACGTCCTGACTTTC.

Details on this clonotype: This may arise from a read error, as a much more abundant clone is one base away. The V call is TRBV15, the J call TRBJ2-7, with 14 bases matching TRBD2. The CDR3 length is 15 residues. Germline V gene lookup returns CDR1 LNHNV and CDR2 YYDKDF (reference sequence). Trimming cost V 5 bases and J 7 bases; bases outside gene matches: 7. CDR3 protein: CATSEGLAGGYEQYF. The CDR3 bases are TGTGCCACCAGCGAAGGACTAGCGGGAGGCTATGAGCAGTACTTC.

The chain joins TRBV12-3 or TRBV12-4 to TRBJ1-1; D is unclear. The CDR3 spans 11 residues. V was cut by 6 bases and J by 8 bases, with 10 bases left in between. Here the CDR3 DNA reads TGTGCCAGCAGCAAAGGCCCGGAAGCTTTCTTT. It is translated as CASSKGPEAFF.

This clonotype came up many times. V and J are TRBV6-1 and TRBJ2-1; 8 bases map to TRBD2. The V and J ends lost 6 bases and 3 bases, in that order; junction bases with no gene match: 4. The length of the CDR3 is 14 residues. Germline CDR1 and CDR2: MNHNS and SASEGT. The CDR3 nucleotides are TGTGCCAGCAGCGACCGGGAGGGCTACAATGAGCAGTTCTTC. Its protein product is CASSDREGYNEQFF.

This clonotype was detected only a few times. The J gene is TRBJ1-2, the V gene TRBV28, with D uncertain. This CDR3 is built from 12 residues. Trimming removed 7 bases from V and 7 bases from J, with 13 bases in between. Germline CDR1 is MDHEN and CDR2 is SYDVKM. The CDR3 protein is CASKRAGFGYTF. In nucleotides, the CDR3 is TGTGCCAGCAAACGAGCGGGGTTTGGCTACACCTTC.

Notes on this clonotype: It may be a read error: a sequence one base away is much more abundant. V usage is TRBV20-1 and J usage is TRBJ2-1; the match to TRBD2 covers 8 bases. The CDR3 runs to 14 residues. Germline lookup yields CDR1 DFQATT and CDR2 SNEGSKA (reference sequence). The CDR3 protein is CSARATSGYSEQFF. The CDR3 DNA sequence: TGCAGTGCTAGAGCAACTAGCGGATACAGTGAGCAGTTCTTC.

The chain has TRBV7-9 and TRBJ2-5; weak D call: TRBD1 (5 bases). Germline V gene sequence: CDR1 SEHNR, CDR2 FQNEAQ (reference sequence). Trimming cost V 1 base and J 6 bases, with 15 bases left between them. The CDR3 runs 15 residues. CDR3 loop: CASSLGGQASKTQYF. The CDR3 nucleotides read TGTGCCAGCAGCTTAGGCGGACAAGCAAGCAAGACCCAGTACTTC.

CDR3 residues: CASSITGLATDTQYF. In DNA form, the CDR3 reads TGTGCCAGCAGCATCACCGGACTGGCCACAGATACGCAGTATTTT. The chain couples TRBV6-2 or TRBV6-3 to TRBJ2-3; possibly TRBD2 for D (5 bases). Trimming removed 6 bases from V and 2 bases from J, with 15 bases in between. This CDR3 comprises 15 residues. From germline, CDR1 is MNHEY and CDR2 SVGEGT.

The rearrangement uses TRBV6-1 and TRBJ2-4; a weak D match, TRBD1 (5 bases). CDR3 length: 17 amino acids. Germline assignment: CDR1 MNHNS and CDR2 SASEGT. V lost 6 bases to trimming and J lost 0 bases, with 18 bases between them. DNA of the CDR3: TGTGCCAGCAGCGCGGACGCAGGGCCCTTAGCCAAAAACATTCAGTACTTC. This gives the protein CASSADAGPLAKNIQYF.

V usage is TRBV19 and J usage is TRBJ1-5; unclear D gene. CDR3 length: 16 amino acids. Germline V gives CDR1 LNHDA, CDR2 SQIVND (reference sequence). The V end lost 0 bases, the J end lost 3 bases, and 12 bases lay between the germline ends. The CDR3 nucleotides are TGTGCCAGTAGTATAGATAGGCCGGGCCTCAATCAGCCCCAGCATTTT. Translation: CASSIDRPGLNQPQHF. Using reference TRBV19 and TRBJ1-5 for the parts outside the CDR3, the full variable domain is DGGITQSPKYLFRKEGQNVTLSCEQNLNHDAMYWYRQDPGQGLRLIYYSQIVNDFQKGDIAEGYSVSREKKESFPLTVTSAQKNPTAFYLCASSIDRPGLNQPQHFGDGTRLSIL.

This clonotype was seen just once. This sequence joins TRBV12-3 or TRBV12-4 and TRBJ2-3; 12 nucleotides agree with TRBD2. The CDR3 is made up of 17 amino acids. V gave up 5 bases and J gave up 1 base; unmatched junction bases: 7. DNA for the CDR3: TGTGCCAGCAGTCCACGACTAGCGGGAGTAGGCACAGATACGCAGTATTTT. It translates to CASSPRLAGVGTDTQYF.

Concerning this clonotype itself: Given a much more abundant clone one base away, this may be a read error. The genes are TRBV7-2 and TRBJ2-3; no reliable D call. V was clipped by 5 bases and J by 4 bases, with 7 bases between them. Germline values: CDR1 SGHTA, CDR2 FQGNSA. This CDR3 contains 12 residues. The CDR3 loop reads CASSALPDTQYF. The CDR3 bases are TGTGCCAGCAGCGCCTTGCCAGATACGCAGTATTTT.

Written as DNA, the CDR3 is TGTGCCAGCAGTTACCCAGGAGCAGATACGCAGTATTTT. This sequence encodes CASSYPGADTQYF. The rearrangement joins TRBV28 to TRBJ2-3; the D is unclear. The CDR3 loop spans 13 amino acids. V dropped 4 bases and J dropped 4 bases, with 9 bases sitting between them. Germline CDR1 reads MDHEN; CDR2 reads SYDVKM.

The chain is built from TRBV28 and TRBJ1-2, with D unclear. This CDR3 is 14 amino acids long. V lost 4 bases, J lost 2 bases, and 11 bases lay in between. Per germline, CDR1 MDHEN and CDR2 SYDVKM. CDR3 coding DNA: TGTGCCAGCAGTTCGTCCCCGGACAACTATGGCTACACCTTC. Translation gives CASSSSPDNYGYTF.

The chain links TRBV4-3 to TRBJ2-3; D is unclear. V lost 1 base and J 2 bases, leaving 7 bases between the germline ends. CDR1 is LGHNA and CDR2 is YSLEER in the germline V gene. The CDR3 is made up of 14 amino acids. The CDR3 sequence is CASSQAADTDTQYF. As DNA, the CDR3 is TGCGCCAGCAGCCAAGCGGCGGACACAGATACGCAGTATTTT.

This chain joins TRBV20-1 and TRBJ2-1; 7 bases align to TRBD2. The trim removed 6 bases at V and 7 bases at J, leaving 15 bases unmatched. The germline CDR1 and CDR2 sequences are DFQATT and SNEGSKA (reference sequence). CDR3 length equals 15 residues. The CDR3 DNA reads TGCAGTGCATATTCGCGGGAGACTTTAGGGAATGAGCAGTTCTTC. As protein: CSAYSRETLGNEQFF.

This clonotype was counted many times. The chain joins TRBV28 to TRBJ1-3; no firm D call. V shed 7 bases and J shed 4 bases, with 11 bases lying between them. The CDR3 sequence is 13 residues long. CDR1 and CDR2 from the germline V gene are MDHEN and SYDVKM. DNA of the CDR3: TGTGCCAGCAACGTTGGAGCCGGAAACACCATATATTTT. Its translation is CASNVGAGNTIYF.